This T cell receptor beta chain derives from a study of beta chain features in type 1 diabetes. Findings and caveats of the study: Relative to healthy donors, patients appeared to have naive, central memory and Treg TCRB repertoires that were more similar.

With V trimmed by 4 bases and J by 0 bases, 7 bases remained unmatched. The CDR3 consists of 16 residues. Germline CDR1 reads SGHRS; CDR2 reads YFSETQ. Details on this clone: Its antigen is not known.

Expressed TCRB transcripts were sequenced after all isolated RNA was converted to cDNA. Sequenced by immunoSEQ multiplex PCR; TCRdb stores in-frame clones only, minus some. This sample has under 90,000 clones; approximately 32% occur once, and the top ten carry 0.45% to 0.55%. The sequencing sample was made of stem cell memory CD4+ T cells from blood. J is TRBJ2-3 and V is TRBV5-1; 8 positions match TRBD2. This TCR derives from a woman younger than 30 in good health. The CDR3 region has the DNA TGCGCCAGCAGCCAGGGACTAGACCTTAGCACAGATACGCAGTATTTT. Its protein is CASSQGLDLSTDTQYF.